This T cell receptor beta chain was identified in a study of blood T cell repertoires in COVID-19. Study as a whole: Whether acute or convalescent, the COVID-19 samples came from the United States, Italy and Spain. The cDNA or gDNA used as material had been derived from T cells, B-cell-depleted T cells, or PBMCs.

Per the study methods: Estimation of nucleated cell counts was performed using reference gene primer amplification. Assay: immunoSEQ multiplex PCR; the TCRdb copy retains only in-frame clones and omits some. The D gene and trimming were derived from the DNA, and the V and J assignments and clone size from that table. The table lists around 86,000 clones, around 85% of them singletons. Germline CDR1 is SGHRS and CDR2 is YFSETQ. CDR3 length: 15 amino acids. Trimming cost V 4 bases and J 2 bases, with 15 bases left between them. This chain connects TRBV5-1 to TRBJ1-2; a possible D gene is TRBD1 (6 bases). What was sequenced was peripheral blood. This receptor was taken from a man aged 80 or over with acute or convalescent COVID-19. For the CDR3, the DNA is TGCGCCAGCAGCAGTACCGGGACACAAAACTATGGCTACACCTTC. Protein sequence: CASSSTGTQNYGYTF.